Here is one T cell receptor beta chain with its context. In the original processing: Reference gene primer amplification gave estimated nucleated cell counts. Assay used: immunoSEQ multiplex PCR; TCRdb lists only in-frame clones, some missing. V and J calls and clone size are as listed in that table; D and trimming were resolved from the DNA. The table includes roughly 76,000 clones, around 90% detected once. From germline, CDR1 is SGHRS and CDR2 YFSETQ. V was cut by 4 bases and J by 0 bases, with 8 bases left in between. The CDR3 consists of 14 residues. This entry belongs to a study of blood T cell repertoires in COVID-19. At the level of the study: Whether acute or convalescent, the COVID-19 samples came from the United States, Italy and Spain. The analysed material was cDNA or gDNA that came from T cells, B-cell-depleted T cells, or PBMCs.

V gene TRBV5-1 combines with J gene TRBJ2-1; D is unresolved. The origin of this receptor is a woman aged 80 or over with active or convalescent COVID-19. The sequencing sample was made of peripheral blood. The CDR3 region has the DNA TGCGCCAGCAGCCCGGGTATCTCCTACAATGAGCAGTTCTTC. This gives the protein CASSPGISYNEQFF. The complete variable domain, with remaining parts taken from reference TRBV5-1 and TRBJ2-1, reads KAGVTQTPRYLIKTRGQQVTLSCSPISGHRSVSWYQQTPGQGLQFLFEYFSETQRNKGNFPGRFSGRQFSNSRSEMNVSTLELGDSALYLCASSPGISYNEQFFGPGTRLTVL.